This T cell receptor (beta chain) was found in a study of shared clonotypes between healthy human individuals (dated by TCRdb to the early 2020s). Some background on the complete study: The cohort included three men and a couple of women between 18 and 49 years of age. For each donor, CD4 naive and CD4 memory were each run on three plates, CD8 naive on two plates, and CD8 memory on one plate. To estimate repertoire size and how much clonotype sharing occurs between individuals, the study deeply sequenced the blood TCR repertoires of roughly 5 healthy adults. Different laboratories and diverse techniques were used to prepare libraries and sequence TCR repertoires, to increase sequencing depth and limit assay-specific biases. Between about 0.94 and 8.9 billion PBMCs per donor were obtained by leukapheresis. Broad study findings and their caveats: Sharing across several donors was observed for around 5% of naive CD4, less than 4% of naive CD8, roughly 2.4% of memory CD4, and about 0.4% of memory CD8 clonotypes. Naive subsets generally had larger estimated clonotype richness than memory subsets did. Sampling was limited to blood, and TCR repertoires in tissue likely differ from TCR repertoires in blood. Compared with non-shared clonotypes, clonotypes shared by all four sorted-subset donors had higher generation probabilities. The genetic and exposure-history diversity represented was limited by the small number of donors. Rarefaction of sorted-subset datasets indicated incomplete sequencing despite the large sequencing depth. Pairwise subsampling led to the expectation that sequencing depth would affect the degree of clonotype sharing among donors.

CDR1 and CDR2, per the germline V gene, are LGHNA and YSLEER. Inclusive of the bounding cysteine and phenylalanine, the CDR3 is 18 residues long. The CDR3 DNA has 54 bases and is translated from base 1. Trimming accounts for 8 bases at V and 5 bases at J, while the number of junction bases matched to no gene is 17. Healthy HIV-negative adults with no recently reported acute infections or vaccinations were included as donors. Only Caucasian adults living in Nashville, Tennessee, USA were represented among the donors. CD4+ T cells were enriched by magnetic negative selection, after which naive cells were positively selected on CD45RA and the negative fraction was taken as the memory subset. After blood collection by leukapheresis, PBMCs were isolated using Ficoll-Histopaque density gradient centrifugation and then cryopreserved in the vapor phase of liquid nitrogen. Analytical flow cytometry was used to check the purity and quantity of each magnetically sorted T cell population. Genomic DNA was isolated from each sorted fraction and quantified by UV absorbance on a Nanodrop 2000c.

With respect to this clone: Its antigen specificity is not known. Qualities for individual bases were not recorded, and no much larger clone is one base off.

TCR CDR3 regions were amplified from genomic DNA by multiplex PCR using the deep immunoSEQ assay. Genomic DNA extracted from each cell subset was distributed evenly over all wells of several immunoSEQ 96-well plates, and each plate served as one replicate. Each replicate PCR for sorted subsets received roughly 0.2 ug genomic DNA, equal to some 32,000 T cell genomes. Purified libraries were quantified with a Qubit 3.0 fluorometer, sized on a Bioanalyzer 2100, and re-quantified with the KAPA Library Quantification kit. Each immunoSEQ 96-well plate was sequenced on its own single-read 150-cycle Illumina NextSeq 550 flow cell. The authors processed their data as follows. Because the immunoSEQ output held only junctional sequences and lacked quality scores, the filtering could not match the filtering applied to full-length reads. To assign V/J genes and CDR3, sequences were annotated using PyIR, a Python wrapper for IgBLAST v1.9, with IMGT germline references. Reads were filtered out if the reads had weak V/J assignments (E-value above 1e-6), no CDR3, stop codons, out-of-frame junctions, or ambiguous translated residues. V3J clonotypes were defined as sequences sharing an identical inferred V gene, J gene, and CDR3 amino acid sequence. Percentage overlap between repertoires was computed as shared unique clonotypes divided by the size of the smaller repertoire. RTK rarefaction, the Chao1 estimator, and Recon v2.1 estimates of unobserved clonotypes were used to assess repertoire richness. For all TCRbeta clonotypes obtained by the gDNA method from a few donors, generation probabilities were computed with OLGA. What TCRdb holds here is the immuneACCESS table cut down to in-frame rearrangements. Part of the clones is not present; checked against another copy, under half of the missing clones reflect an unresolved V gene, and the others are unexplained. That table is the source of V, J and clone size, and D and trimming were worked out from the DNA. The sample contains 2 million to 2.5 million clones, about 92% of them found a single time. The ten largest clones take up 0.35% to 0.45% of the sample.

The receptor was isolated from a man younger than 35 in good health. Some clones in this sample may be carry-over from other donors' samples. Recombination connected TRBV4-3 to TRBJ2-2; 10 central bases correspond to TRBD2. The specimen was naive CD4+ T cells from PBMCs. The label giving this sample's cell subset or site can be read as: CD45RA+ positively selected. The CDR3 protein: CASGGGPRASGRTGELFF. At the DNA level, the sequence is TGCGCCAGCGGAGGGGGCCCCAGGGCTAGCGGGAGAACCGGGGAGCTGTTTTTT.